This T cell receptor beta chain appears in the sequencing data of a study of spatial heterogeneity in lung cancer. The V gene's germline CDR1 is LGHNA and CDR2 YNFKEQ. This CDR3 is 16 amino acids long. V shed 4 bases and J 1 base; nucleotides not matched to a gene: 8. A single record per CDR3 protein comes from TCRdb applying MiXCR to the 5' RACE reads. In the table there are about 20,000 distinct CDR3 sequences, 15% of which are singletons. As for time point: sample taken at primary tumor resection. As for this clonotype: The target antigen is unknown.

General study findings and limits: Tumoral mutation counts were tracked by counts of expanded intratumoral alpha and beta TCRs.

This receptor was obtained from a female donor with early-stage non-small cell lung cancer. This chain connects TRBV4-2 to TRBJ1-2, with 8 bases identical to TRBD1. Here the sequenced sample was lung tumor tissue, taken at surgery. CDR3 sequence (DNA): TGTGCCAGCAGCCCTCTAGACAGGGGAGATAACTATGGCTACACCTTC. It yields the protein CASSPLDRGDNYGYTF.